A selection of T cell receptor beta chains follows, all from one sample in a study of cytomegalovirus exposure and HLA in healthy donors. Data came from immunoSEQ multiplex PCR; TCRdb stores just in-frame clones and leaves some out. The top ten clones hold 4.4% of a sample with over 60,000 clones, just under 95% of them seen once. The sequenced sample consisted of PBMCs. The receptors shown here come from a man younger than 35 in good health and CMV-seropositive. Both conserved end residues are trimmed from each CDR3. The order of the fields is CDR3 protein, V gene, J gene, clone size. Clone size appears in some rows only: once, few, many, or a class for an expanded clone.

ASRKPGLAYEQY	TRBV27	TRBJ2-7	NA
AISESGTGGDTQY	TRBV10-3	TRBJ2-3	NA
SAEDREWGGYT	TRBV29-1	TRBJ1-2	NA
AWSPIPGGQQY	TRBV30	TRBJ2-7	NA
ASSHPGLAGSTDTQY	TRBV4-1	TRBJ2-3	NA
AVGGSGNTIY	TRBV5-4	TRBJ1-3	NA
ASSQAAGVPGYEQY	TRBV4-1	TRBJ2-7	NA
ASSLDSAGGPWETQY	TRBV11-2	TRBJ2-5	few
ASSPDRGGSGNTIY	TRBV13	TRBJ1-3	NA
ASSQDHGGGTDTQY	TRBV4-2	TRBJ2-3	NA
ASSSTGGLGQPQH	TRBV19	TRBJ1-5	NA
ASSERDSRSYNEQF	TRBV6-1	TRBJ2-1	NA
AWTGTGALTSTDTQY	TRBV30	TRBJ2-3	once
ASSPGQRNTEAF	TRBV28	TRBJ1-1	NA
ASFQRPGRGDYGYT	TRBV28	TRBJ1-2	NA
SVAGEASYNEQF	TRBV29-1	TRBJ2-1	NA
ASTQRLAAGELF	TRBV27	TRBJ2-2	NA
ASSSGTSGSDTQY	TRBV5-4	TRBJ2-3	NA
ASEVAGTYEQY	TRBV11-2	TRBJ2-7	NA
AISDRTDTQY	TRBV10-3	TRBJ2-3	NA
ASTAAGAGTYEQY	TRBV7-9	TRBJ2-7	NA
ASDRVFGIGSPLH	TRBV19	TRBJ1-6	NA
ASSRTGGEEYEQY	TRBV23-1	TRBJ2-7	NA
ASSNTGGSKAF	TRBV19	TRBJ1-1	NA
ASSPPGGAIGYEQY	TRBV7-9	TRBJ2-7	NA
ASGLFTSGTGVTEAF	TRBV27	TRBJ1-1	NA
ASSVPTSGWSEQY	TRBV28	TRBJ2-7	NA
ASRGQYATNEKLF	TRBV6-5	TRBJ1-4	NA
ASSVDRNYGYT	TRBV11-3	TRBJ1-2	NA
ASSDRDSVAGNTIY	TRBV6-1	TRBJ1-3	NA
ASSFINRVSNTGELF	TRBV27	TRBJ2-2	NA
ASSQGEAGGYEQY	TRBV4-3	TRBJ2-7	NA
SARAVNTGELF	TRBV29-1	TRBJ2-2	NA
ASSPRDRGNTIY	TRBV4-2	TRBJ1-3	NA
ASSFTSGNEQF	TRBV11-3	TRBJ2-1	NA
ASSILTGDGYT	TRBV19	TRBJ1-2	NA
ASSRGLSGGRYEQY	TRBV4-2	TRBJ2-7	NA
ATSSPGTGVPYYGYT	TRBV15	TRBJ1-2	once
ARGGQSDTGELF	TRBV2	TRBJ2-2	few
ASSLGLAGGYEQY	TRBV4-1	TRBJ2-7	NA